What follows are 25 T cell receptor beta chains derived from one specimen sequenced in a study of PD-1 blockade in classical Hodgkin lymphoma. Patients all relapsed after autologous stem cell transplantation, and there was variation in brentuximab vedotin exposure. Using magnetic negative selection, the CD4+ T cells were separated out of thawed PBMCs. Only in-frame clones appear in the TCRdb table, and some are missing; sequencing was by immunoSEQ multiplex PCR. The sample holds about 29,000 clones, 85% seen once. Material: CD4+ T cells from blood, obtained at baseline. These receptors came from a human donor with classical Hodgkin lymphoma.

The V and J genes are TRBV11-3 and TRBJ2-7; D gene ambiguous. V lost 3 bases, J lost 6 bases, and 12 bases lay in between. The V gene's germline CDR1 is SGHNT and CDR2 YENEEA. This CDR3 region has 13 residues. CDR3 residues: CASSLGIDSEQYF. The DNA of the CDR3 is TGTGCCAGCAGCTTGGGGATAGACTCCGAGCAGTACTTC.

In DNA form, the CDR3 reads TGTGCCAGCAAGGGGACGGGTAATCAGCCCCAGCATTTT. Translating it yields CASKGTGNQPQHF. V usage is TRBV2 and J usage is TRBJ1-5, with D possibly being TRBD1 (5 bases). Germline V lookup: CDR1 SNHLY, CDR2 FYNNEI. The CDR3 runs to 13 residues. V was trimmed by 7 bases and J by 4 bases, leaving 11 bases between them.

The chain combines TRBV5-8 with TRBJ2-7; TRBD1 matches 8 bases. J lost 6 bases, V lost 4 bases, and 6 bases had no gene match. The CDR3 totals 13 residues. CDR1 is SGHTS and CDR2 is YDEGEE in the germline V gene. The CDR3 nucleotides read TGTGCCAGCAGCACTGACAGGGGAGGCGAGCAGTACTTC. Its protein is CASSTDRGGEQYF. Drawing the rest from reference TRBV5-8 and TRBJ2-7, the complete variable domain is EAGVTQSPTHLIKTRGQQATLRCSPISGHTSVYWYQQALGLGLQFLLWYDEGEERNRGNFPPRFSGRQFPNYSSELNVNALELEDSALYLCASSTDRGGEQYFGPGTRLTVT.

This clone was counted only a few times. The rearrangement uses TRBV4-1 and TRBJ1-3, with D unresolved. The CDR3 extends over 14 amino acids. V lost 5 bases and J 5 bases, leaving 13 bases between the germline ends. The germline V gene encodes CDR1 MGHRA and CDR2 YSYEKL. The CDR3 DNA sequence: TGCGCCAGCAGCTCTACTGGGAGTAGAAACACCATATATTTT. This gives the protein CASSSTGSRNTIYF.

The chain is built from TRBV6-5 and TRBJ1-3; D ambiguous. V lost 6 bases and J lost 2, with 14 bases in between. Germline values: CDR1 MNHEY, CDR2 SVGAGI. This CDR3 spans 15 amino acids. CDR3 DNA sequence: TGTGCCAGCAGACACGACGGCGGTCCTGGAAACACCATATATTTT. Translation gives CASRHDGGPGNTIYF.

The chain couples TRBV4-3 to TRBJ2-7; 11 nucleotides line up with TRBD1. Germline V gene sequence: CDR1 LGHNA, CDR2 YSLEER. V trimming: 4 bases; J trimming: 1 base; junction bases outside the gene matches: 0. The CDR3 covers 14 residues. The CDR3 protein is CASSRDRGSYEQYF. CDR3 sequence (DNA): TGCGCCAGCAGCCGGGACAGGGGGTCCTACGAGCAGTACTTC.

CDR3 sequence (DNA): TGTGCCAGCAGCAACTGGCCAGGGCTTATTTTAGGTTCGAACATTCAGTACTTC. Protein product: CASSNWPGLILGSNIQYF. V usage is TRBV11-3 and J usage is TRBJ2-4, with D possibly matching TRBD1 (5 bases). Trimming took 5 bases from V and 7 from J, leaving 27 bases between them. The germline V gene has CDR1 SGHNT and CDR2 YENEEA. The CDR3 totals 18 residues.

This clone has more than one count but fewer than ten. The rearrangement joins TRBV29-1 to TRBJ1-2; D possibly corresponds to TRBD1 (6 bases). V lost 4 bases, J lost 4 bases, and 13 bases lay in between. Germline V gene lookup returns CDR1 SQVTM and CDR2 ANQGSEA. The CDR3 loop spans 13 amino acids. The DNA of the CDR3 is TGCAGCGTTGGCGGGGGGCAGGGCTATGGCTACACCTTC. Its protein is CSVGGGQGYGYTF.

The chain carries TRBV7-2 and TRBJ2-2; no clear D. The CDR3 consists of 15 residues. Between the trimmed V and J ends, which lost 3 bases and 4 bases, there was a span of 12 bases. Germline CDR1 is SGHTA and CDR2 is FQGNSA. The CDR3 region has the DNA TGTGCCAGCAGCTTGGGTGGGCCGGGCACCGGGGAGCTGTTTTTT. It is translated as CASSLGGPGTGELFF.

This clone was picked up a small number of times. The chain couples TRBV2 to TRBJ1-5, with D uncertain. This CDR3 is 13 amino acids long. The V gene lost 4 bases and the J gene lost 4 bases, with 8 bases spanning the gap. Germline values: CDR1 SNHLY, CDR2 FYNNEI. Here the CDR3 reads CASSGWGNQPQHF. CDR3 nucleotides: TGTGCCAGCAGTGGTTGGGGAAATCAGCCCCAGCATTTT.

The chain couples TRBV25-1 to TRBJ2-7; D not resolved. This CDR3 spans 14 amino acids. Trimming pared 5 bases from V and 0 bases from J, leaving 11 bases between. Germline V lookup: CDR1 MGHDK, CDR2 SYGVNS. CDR3 bases: TGTGCCAGCAGTAGTCGGGCAGACTCCTACGAGCAGTACTTC. This translates into CASSSRADSYEQYF.

The genes are TRBV28 and TRBJ1-5; a possible D gene is TRBD1 (6 bases). Between the trimmed V and J ends, which lost 5 bases and 4 bases, there was a span of 9 bases. Germline V gene sequence: CDR1 MDHEN, CDR2 SYDVKM. This CDR3 contains 13 residues. In nucleotides, the CDR3 is TGTGCCAGCAGTCCGGACAGTAATCAGCCCCAGCATTTT. Translated: CASSPDSNQPQHF.

This clone has a handful of counts. The chain carries TRBV15 and TRBJ2-5; D is perhaps TRBD2 (6 bases). CDR3 size: 13 residues. Germline CDR1 and CDR2: LNHNV and YYDKDF (reference sequence). V lost 6 bases to trimming and J lost 5 bases, with 13 bases between them. CDR3 amino acids: CATRDGRTETQYF. The CDR3 nucleotides read TGTGCCACCAGGGACGGGAGAACGGAGACCCAGTACTTC.

This clone was counted a single time. The chain links TRBV7-2 to TRBJ1-6, with 8 positions matching TRBD1. After removal of 0 bases from V and 7 bases from J, the junction contained 5 bases not matched to a gene. CDR3 size: 16 residues. Germline values: CDR1 SGHTA, CDR2 FQGNSA. The CDR3 nucleotides are TGTGCCAGCAGCTTAGCCGTGACAGGGGTAAATTCACCCCTCCACTTT. It codes for CASSLAVTGVNSPLHF.

The chain has TRBV18 and TRBJ1-2; the match to TRBD1 covers 7 bases. The CDR3 sequence is 16 residues long. With V trimmed by 3 bases and J by 5 bases, 12 bases remained unmatched. Looked up from germline, CDR1 is KGHSH and CDR2 is LQKENI. The CDR3 protein is CASSPRGQRHVYGYTF. Written as DNA, the CDR3 is TGTGCCAGCTCACCGAGGGGACAGCGTCACGTTTATGGCTACACCTTC.

This clone was seen a few times. The chain uses TRBV15 and TRBJ1-2; a possible D gene is TRBD1 (6 bases). Germline CDR1 is LNHNV and CDR2 is YYDKDF (reference sequence). Trimming stripped 1 base from V and 4 bases from J, with 13 bases between. This CDR3 spans 15 amino acids. The CDR3 region is CATSRGQGQPYGYTF. The CDR3 DNA is TGTGCCACCAGCAGAGGCCAGGGGCAGCCCTATGGCTACACCTTC. The full variable domain, with the rest looked up from reference TRBV15 and TRBJ1-2, is DAMVIQNPRYQVTQFGKPVTLSCSQTLNHNVMYWYQQKSSQAPKLLFHYYDKDFNNEADTPDNFQSRRPNTSFCFLDIRSPGLGDTAMYLCATSRGQGQPYGYTFGSGTRLTVV.

This chain connects TRBV10-1 to TRBJ2-7; possible D gene TRBD1, 6 bases. The germline V gene has CDR1 WNHNN and CDR2 SYGVQD (reference sequence). V was clipped by 5 bases and J by 2 bases, with 10 bases between them. The CDR3 sequence is 13 residues long. CDR3 protein: CASSRDNPYEQYF. The CDR3 DNA reads TGCGCCAGCAGTCGGGACAACCCCTACGAGCAGTACTTC.

In the case of this clone: Germline is not matched at one junction end, which may reflect a read error. The gene calls are TRBV20-1 and TRBJ2-4, with D possibly TRBD2 on 6 matching bases. Germline assignment: CDR1 DFQATT and CDR2 SNEGSKA (reference sequence). This CDR3 contains 9 residues. CDR3 loop: CSVPGLDTF. In nucleotides, the CDR3 is TGCAGTGTCCCGGGACTGGACACCTTC.

The chain links TRBV5-4 to TRBJ2-4, with D perhaps TRBD1 (6 bases). Germline-derived CDR1 and CDR2 are SGHNT and YYREEE (reference sequence). V was shortened by 1 base and J by 8 bases, with 10 bases between the two germline ends. This CDR3 comprises 13 residues. CDR3 in amino acids: CASSLSGVDIQYF. In DNA form, the CDR3 reads TGTGCCAGCAGCTTGTCAGGGGTAGACATTCAGTACTTC.

The chain is built from TRBV2 and TRBJ2-1; a weak D match, TRBD1 (5 bases). The CDR3 is 12 amino acids. Trimming pared 7 bases from V and 9 bases from J, leaving 13 bases between. Germline V gene sequence: CDR1 SNHLY, CDR2 FYNNEI. The CDR3 is CASKERTIEQFF. In DNA form, the CDR3 reads TGTGCCAGCAAAGAAAGGACAATTGAGCAGTTCTTC.

This clone was counted only a few times. V gene TRBV7-2 combines with J gene TRBJ1-2; possibly TRBD1 for D (5 bases). The CDR3 consists of 13 residues. Germline V gene sequence: CDR1 SGHTA, CDR2 FQGNSA. V dropped 3 bases and J dropped 8 bases, with 13 bases sitting between them. The CDR3 loop reads CASSFEGLGGYTF. The CDR3 DNA is TGTGCCAGCAGCTTTGAGGGGCTGGGAGGCTACACCTTC.

This clone turned up a few times. The chain employs TRBV6-1 and TRBJ1-1; D gene ambiguous. This CDR3 has 13 amino acids. Germline CDR1 and CDR2: MNHNS and SASEGT. Trimming took off 6 bases at V and 1 base at J, with 9 bases between the two ends. The CDR3 loop reads CASSHNKNTEAFF. CDR3 nucleotide sequence: TGTGCCAGCAGCCATAACAAGAACACTGAAGCTTTCTTT.

The gene calls are TRBV5-4 and TRBJ2-7; possibly TRBD2 for D (6 bases). The germline V gene has CDR1 SGHNT and CDR2 YYREEE (reference sequence). The CDR3 has 14 amino acids. V dropped 0 bases and J dropped 2 bases, with 9 bases sitting between them. CDR3 in amino acids: CASSLDRTTYEQYF. The CDR3 DNA reads TGTGCCAGCAGCTTGGACAGGACTACCTACGAGCAGTACTTC.

Comment on this clone: The junction departs from germline at one end; a sequencing error may be responsible. V gene TRBV19 combines with J gene TRBJ1-1; tentatively, D is TRBD1 (5 bases). This CDR3 is built from 17 residues. Germline CDR1 reads LNHDA; CDR2 reads SQIVND (reference sequence). CDR3 region: CASSTPLRGGLKTEAFF. The CDR3 DNA reads TGTGCCAGTAGTACGCCCCTCCGTGGGGGTCTGAAAACTGAAGCTTTCTTT.

The rearrangement uses TRBV4-3 and TRBJ1-2; 7 positions match TRBD1. The CDR3 has 14 residues. Trimming took 1 base from V and 5 from J; bases not matched to a gene: 4. The germline V gene has CDR1 LGHNA and CDR2 YSLEER. The CDR3 region has the DNA TGCGCCAGCAGCCAAGGGGGCAGGGGGTATGGCTACACCTTC. This sequence encodes CASSQGGRGYGYTF.